This T cell receptor beta chain was captured in a study of identical twins. Every sampled donor was Caucasian and healthy. As to this clonotype: As yet, its antigen is unknown.

A single record per CDR3 protein comes from TCRdb applying MiXCR to the 5' RACE reads. The table shows around 510,000 distinct CDR3 sequences, with 13% to 15% occurring only once. Study observations and caveats: Within cord blood, abundant beta clonotypes carried fewer insertions, but memory repertoires showed no such trend.

The V and J ends lost 6 bases and 6 bases, in that order; junction bases with no gene match: 28. The germline V gene has CDR1 MGHDK and CDR2 SYGVNS. The CDR3 covers 22 residues. These same records also appear under a second study, on yellow fever vaccine responses in identical twins. That report adds: Twins' vaccine T cell response reportedly seemed partly convergent, partly personalized.

Sequencing was carried out using CD4+ T cells sorted from blood. The chain combines TRBV25-1 with TRBJ2-7, with 14 bases identical to TRBD2. The sequence was obtained from a young woman in good health. This CDR3 reads CASSPLEMTWTSGRLRRREQYF. The CDR3 nucleotides are TGTGCCAGCAGCCCCCTAGAAATGACTTGGACTAGCGGGAGGTTACGCCGGCGCGAGCAGTACTTC.